The 25 T cell receptor beta chains listed next were all sequenced from one sample in a study of T cells in Graves' hyperthyroidism and ophthalmopathy. RNA transcripts served as the template for amplifying TCR beta CDR3 regions. Carried out on the TCR CDR3, a first-round RT-PCR used the HTBI primer set. One entry per CDR3 protein, called by TCRdb with MiXCR from the multiplex PCR reads. The sample shows 45,000 to 60,000 distinct CDR3 sequences, 49% of them seen only once. Sample: blood. The receptors were sampled from a woman aged 30 to 39 with Graves' ophthalmopathy.

This clonotype was observed at least ten times. V gene TRBV12-3 or TRBV12-4 combines with J gene TRBJ2-3, with D hard to call. Trimming removed 5 bases at V and 6 bases at J, with 6 bases between. This CDR3 comprises 11 residues. CDR3 residues: CASSPLDTQYF. The CDR3 DNA sequence: TGTGCCAGCAGTCCTTTGGATACGCAGTATTTT.

This clonotype turned up a few times. J is TRBJ1-4 and V is TRBV18; D may be TRBD1 (6 bases). V was trimmed by 3 bases and J by 8 bases, leaving 13 bases between them. This CDR3 comprises 14 residues. From germline, CDR1 is KGHSH and CDR2 LQKENI. The CDR3 DNA reads as TGTGCCAGCTCACCCCCAGGGGACGCCGAAAAACTGTTTTTT. It codes for CASSPPGDAEKLFF.

The V and J genes are TRBV10-3 and TRBJ2-1; D might be TRBD2 (5 bases). Germline CDR1 reads ENHRY; CDR2 reads SYGVKD. Trimming took 2 bases from V and 6 from J, leaving 11 bases between them. The CDR3 has 14 amino acids. CDR3 region: CAISERGRGNEQFF. The CDR3 region has the DNA TGTGCCATCAGTGAGCGGGGTCGGGGCAATGAGCAGTTCTTC.

The V and J genes are TRBV10-3 and TRBJ2-1; TRBD1 is a possible D gene (6 bases). The CDR3 is made up of 13 amino acids. The germline V gene has CDR1 ENHRY and CDR2 SYGVKD. V lost 6 bases to trimming and J lost 0 bases, with 6 bases between them. CDR3 amino acids: CAIRTGSYNEQFF. DNA for the CDR3: TGTGCCATCAGGACAGGCTCCTACAATGAGCAGTTCTTC.

There are many counts of this clonotype. The V gene is TRBV5-4, the J gene TRBJ1-1; TRBD1 aligns across 12 bases. CDR3 length: 19 amino acids. Germline V gene data show CDR1 as SGHNT and CDR2 as YYREEE (reference sequence). Trimming at V came to 0 bases and at J to 4 bases, leaving 13 bases not matched to a gene. Written as DNA, the CDR3 is TGTGCCAGCAGCTTGGCCTTAGGGACAGGGGGCGATAGGGGCACTGAAGCTTTCTTT. As protein: CASSLALGTGGDRGTEAFF.

This chain connects TRBV5-4 to TRBJ1-2; 7 bases line up with TRBD1. The CDR3 is 15 residues long. Per the germline V gene, CDR1 is SGHNT and CDR2 is YYREEE (reference sequence). V lost 4 bases and J lost 8; bases outside the gene matches: 14. CDR3 DNA: TGTGCCAGCAGCCGAGACAGGGAGTCAGGCCAGGGCTACACCTTC. Translation gives CASSRDRESGQGYTF. Based on the CDR3 plus reference TRBV5-4 and TRBJ1-2, the full variable domain is ETGVTQSPTHLIKTRGQQVTLRCSSQSGHNTVSWYQQALGQGPQFIFQYYREEENGRGNFPPRFSGLQFPNYSSELNVNALELDDSALYLCASSRDRESGQGYTFGSGTRLTVV.

In its sample, this clonotype was seen many times. This sequence joins TRBV7-2 and TRBJ2-3; TRBD2 agrees at 11 bases. The CDR3 length is 15 residues. Per germline, CDR1 SGHTA and CDR2 FQGNSA. Trimming removed 3 bases from V and 5 bases from J; junction bases left unmatched: 4. The CDR3 here is CASSLTSGVGDTQYF. CDR3 sequence (DNA): TGTGCCAGCAGCTTGACTAGCGGGGTCGGAGATACGCAGTATTTT.

V is TRBV25-1 and J is TRBJ2-7; either TRBD1 or TRBD2 may fit D (5 bases each). The CDR3 sequence is 16 residues long. The germline gives CDR1 MGHDK, CDR2 SYGVNS. V was pared by 3 bases and J by 2 bases, with 17 bases between. The chain's CDR3 is CASSDVTGTQAYEQYF. The CDR3 DNA follows: TGTGCCAGCAGTGATGTAACCGGGACGCAGGCCTACGAGCAGTACTTC.

This clonotype was seen only once. The rearrangement links TRBV9 to TRBJ2-5; 12 positions match TRBD1. V lost 1 base and J lost 5; bases outside the gene matches: 6. The CDR3 extends over 16 amino acids. Germline values: CDR1 SGDLS, CDR2 YYNGEE. CDR3 bases: TGTGCCAGCAGCGTAACCGGGGACAGGGGGCGCGAGACCCAGTACTTC. Encoded protein: CASSVTGDRGRETQYF.

V is TRBV7-2 and J is TRBJ2-7, with D possibly being TRBD1 or TRBD2 (7 bases each). Trimming stripped 1 base from V and 3 bases from J, with 13 bases between. CDR1 SGHTA and CDR2 FQGNSA come from the germline V gene. The CDR3 is made up of 15 amino acids. The CDR3 loop is CASSLEQGGSYEQYF. The DNA for the CDR3 is TGTGCCAGCAGCTTAGAGCAGGGGGGGAGCTACGAGCAGTACTTC.

The CDR3 region has the DNA TGTGCCAGCAGCCTTGGGACTAGCGGGGGGTACCTTTACGAGCAGTACTTC. As protein: CASSLGTSGGYLYEQYF. The V call is TRBV7-8, the J call TRBJ2-7; 15 bases are shared with TRBD2. V lost 5 bases and J lost 4; bases outside the gene matches: 9. Per the germline V gene, CDR1 is SGHVS and CDR2 is FQNEAQ. CDR3 length: 17 amino acids.

This clonotype is medium-sized. V gene TRBV24-1 combines with J gene TRBJ2-7, with D unresolved. Trimming took off 4 bases at V and 0 bases at J, with 6 bases between the two ends. Germline V gene lookup returns CDR1 KGHDR and CDR2 SFDVKD. The CDR3 extends over 13 amino acids. CDR3 sequence reads: CATSDSYSYEQYF. For the CDR3, the DNA is TGTGCCACCAGTGACAGTTACTCCTACGAGCAGTACTTC.

This clonotype occurred many times. The rearrangement joins TRBV28 to TRBJ2-7; D uncertain. Germline V gives CDR1 MDHEN, CDR2 SYDVKM. The CDR3 is made up of 14 amino acids. V lost 8 bases, J lost 2 bases, and 16 bases lay in between. CDR3 DNA: TGTGCCAGCGCGGATGGGGTAGCAGCCTACGAGCAGTACTTC. This sequence encodes CASADGVAAYEQYF.

Of note for this clonotype: One end of the junction varies from germline; a read error may be responsible. The CDR3 nucleotides are TGTGCCAGCAGTTTCTTCGGACACTCAGGAAACACTGAAGCTTGCTTT. Translating gives CASSFFGHSGNTEACF. This chain joins TRBV28 and TRBJ1-1, with D perhaps TRBD1 (5 bases). The CDR3 is 16 amino acids. The germline CDR1 and CDR2 sequences are MDHEN and SYDVKM.

Regarding this clonotype: A much larger clone lies one base from this, so it may be a read error. Here the CDR3 reads CASSTYSGGQPQHF. The CDR3 nucleotides are TGTGCCAGCAGTACATACTCAGGGGGCCAGCCCCAGCATTTT. The genes are TRBV10-1 and TRBJ1-5; 8 bases match TRBD1. Germline loops: CDR1 WNHNN, CDR2 SYGVQD (reference sequence). The CDR3 has 14 amino acids.

The table lists this clonotype with many counts. The chain recombines TRBV20-1 with TRBJ2-5; D may be TRBD1 or TRBD2 (5 bases each). The CDR3 runs 12 residues. Germline V lookup: CDR1 DFQATT, CDR2 SNEGSKA (reference sequence). V shed 5 bases and J shed 5 bases, with 12 bases lying between them. The CDR3 DNA reads as TGCAGTGCTCCCGGGACCGCGGAGACCCAGTACTTC. Translation gives CSAPGTAETQYF.

As regards this clonotype: As the CDR3 is not closed by the conserved phenylalanine or tryptophan, this likely results from a read error. The DNA is omitted, as the CDR3 cannot be located on it reliably, and the CDR3 follows TCRdb's listing. The rearrangement uses TRBV10-2 and TRBJ2-1; no DNA check was done on the table's D call, TRBD2. The length of the CDR3 is 18 amino acids, counting both ends. CDR1 is WSHSY, CDR2 SAAADI, per germline. The CDR3 reads CASQDRTSGSSSYNEQTH.

V and J are TRBV7-9 and TRBJ2-5; weak D call: TRBD2 (6 bases). Trimming removed 2 bases at V and 2 bases at J, with 15 bases between. Germline assignment: CDR1 SEHNR and CDR2 FQNEAQ (reference sequence). The CDR3 covers 16 residues. In DNA form, the CDR3 reads TGTGCCAGCAGCTTATCGGCAACCGGGGGACAAGAGACCCAGTACTTC. Translated, it gives CASSLSATGGQETQYF.

V is TRBV6-5 and J is TRBJ2-5; D not resolved. Trimming left V 4 bases short and J 10 bases short, with 28 bases between. The germline CDR1 and CDR2 sequences are MNHEY and SVGAGI. This CDR3 has 17 amino acids. The CDR3 region is CASSWRPKTSATRDQYF. CDR3 DNA: TGTGCCAGCAGTTGGCGCCCAAAGACAAGCGCCACAAGAGACCAGTACTTC.

Worth noting for this clonotype: The junction shows a germline mismatch at one end, possibly a read error. The gene calls are TRBV11-2 and TRBJ2-1; D gene ambiguous. The CDR3 length is 12 residues. Germline CDR1 reads SGHAT; CDR2 reads FQNNGV. CDR3 DNA: TGTGCTAGCAGCTTAGGCTACTATGAGCAGTTCTTC. Residues: CASSLGYYEQFF.

Comments on this clonotype: The junction and the germline gene differ at one end; a read error may be behind it. The chain couples TRBV7-2 to TRBJ2-2; 8 nucleotides agree with TRBD1. CDR1 is SGHTA, CDR2 FQGNSA, per germline. CDR3 length: 15 residues. CDR3 loop: CASSLQGADTEELFF. The CDR3 DNA reads as TGTGCCAGCAGCTTACAGGGGGCGGACACCGAGGAGCTGTTTTTC. The full variable domain, its missing parts supplied by reference TRBV7-2 and TRBJ2-2, is GAGVSQSPSNKVTEKGKDVELRCDPISGHTALYWYRQSLGQGLEFLIYFQGNSAPDKSGLPSDRFSAERTGGSVSTLTIQRTQQEDSAVYLCASSLQGADTEELFFGEGSRLTVL.

A note on this clonotype: One end of the junction fails to match germline, which may point to a read error. V is TRBV9 and J is TRBJ2-1; TRBD2 matches at 8 bases. Germline assignment: CDR1 SGDLS and CDR2 YYNGEE. This CDR3 region has 14 residues. The CDR3 bases are TGTGCCAGTAGCGTAGAACTAGCGGTCAATGGGCAGTTCTTC. It encodes CASSVELAVNGQFF. Complete variable domain (other parts from reference TRBV9 and TRBJ2-1): DSGVTQTPKHLITATGQRVTLRCSPRSGDLSVYWYQQSLDQGLQFLIQYYNGEERAKGNILERFSAQQFPDLHSELNLSSLELGDSALYFCASSVELAVNGQFFGPGTRLTVL.

This clonotype was detected many times. The chain joins TRBV6-5 to TRBJ1-6; D is unresolved. Trimming removed 0 bases from V and 9 bases from J, with 3 bases in between. Germline V gives CDR1 MNHEY, CDR2 SVGAGI. This CDR3 region has 12 residues. The CDR3 nucleotides are TGTGCCAGCAGTTACTCGGTTTCACCCCTCCACTTT. This codes for CASSYSVSPLHF.

The chain has TRBV24-1 and TRBJ1-6; possible D gene TRBD1, 5 bases. This CDR3 spans 13 amino acids. Trimming removed 5 bases at V and 19 bases at J, with 20 bases between. Per germline, CDR1 KGHDR and CDR2 SFDVKD. The CDR3 region is CATSAGLAGAPHF. The CDR3 DNA reads TGTGCCACCAGTGCGGGACTAGCGGGAGCTCCTCACTTT.

This clonotype was found many times. The chain joins TRBV7-2 to TRBJ2-5; TRBD1 is a possible D gene (6 bases). Germline V gene sequence: CDR1 SGHTA, CDR2 FQGNSA. CDR3 size: 15 residues. Between the trimmed V and J ends, which lost 1 base and 2 bases, there was a span of 11 bases. CDR3 coding DNA: TGTGCCAGCAGCTTAGTGGTGGGACAACAAGAGACCCAGTACTTC. Protein: CASSLVVGQQETQYF.